This TCR beta chain emerged from a study of identifying expanded T cells in peripheral blood. Method: immunoSEQ multiplex PCR; TCRdb's copy keeps in-frame clones and lacks some. The sample has around 99,000 clones, 88% seen once. Germline values: CDR1 SNHLY, CDR2 FYNNEI. The CDR3 sequence is 15 residues long. V shed 6 bases, J shed 0 bases, and the junction held 7 bases outside the gene matches. Sequenced sample: blood. The TCR sequence derives from a person aged 18 to 75 in good health. The J gene is TRBJ2-5, the V gene TRBV2, with 7 bases fitting TRBD1. The chain's CDR3 is CASREQGYYQETQYF. The CDR3 coding sequence is TGTGCCAGCAGAGAACAGGGGTATTACCAAGAGACCCAGTACTTC.